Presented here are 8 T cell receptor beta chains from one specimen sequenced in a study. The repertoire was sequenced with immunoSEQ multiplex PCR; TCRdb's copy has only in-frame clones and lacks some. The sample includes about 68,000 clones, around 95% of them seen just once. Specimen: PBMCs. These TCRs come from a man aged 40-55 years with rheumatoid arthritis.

Here the CDR3 reads CASGLGTPPYEQYF. The CDR3 DNA reads as TGTGCTAGTGGCCTCGGGACACCGCCCTACGAGCAGTACTTC. The J gene is TRBJ2-7, the V gene TRBV12-5; D might be TRBD1 (6 bases). V lost 6 bases and J 2 bases, leaving 14 bases between the germline ends. The CDR3 is 14 residues long. Per germline, CDR1 LGHNT and CDR2 FRNRAP. The whole variable domain, filled in from reference TRBV12-5 and TRBJ2-7, reads DARVTQTPRHKVTEMGQEVTMRCQPILGHNTVFWYRQTMMQGLELLAYFRNRAPLDDSGMPKDRFSAEMPDATLATLKIQPSEPRDSAVYFCASGLGTPPYEQYFGPGTRLTVT.

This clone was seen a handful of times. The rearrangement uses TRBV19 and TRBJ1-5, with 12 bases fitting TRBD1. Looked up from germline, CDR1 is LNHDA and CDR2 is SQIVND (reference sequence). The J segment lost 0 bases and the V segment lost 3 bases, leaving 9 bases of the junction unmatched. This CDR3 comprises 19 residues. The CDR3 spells CASSIPGQGARNSNQPQHF. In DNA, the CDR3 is TGTGCCAGTAGTATCCCGGGACAGGGGGCCAGAAATAGCAATCAGCCCCAGCATTTT. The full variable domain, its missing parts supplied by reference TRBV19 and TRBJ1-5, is DGGITQSPKYLFRKEGQNVTLSCEQNLNHDAMYWYRQDPGQGLRLIYYSQIVNDFQKGDIAEGYSVSREKKESFPLTVTSAQKNPTAFYLCASSIPGQGARNSNQPQHFGDGTRLSIL.

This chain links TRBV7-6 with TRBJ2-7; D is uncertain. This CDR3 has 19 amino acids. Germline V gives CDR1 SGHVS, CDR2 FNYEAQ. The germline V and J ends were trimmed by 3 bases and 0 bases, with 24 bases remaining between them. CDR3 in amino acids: CASSFDQPEALKSSYEQYF. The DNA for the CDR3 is TGTGCCAGCAGCTTCGATCAACCCGAAGCCTTAAAAAGCTCCTACGAGCAGTACTTC. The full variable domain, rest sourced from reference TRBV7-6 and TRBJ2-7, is GAGVSQSPRYKVTKRGQDVALRCDPISGHVSLYWYRQALGQGPEFLTYFNYEAQQDKSGLPNDRFSAERPEGSISTLTIQRTEQRDSAMYRCASSFDQPEALKSSYEQYFGPGTRLTVT.

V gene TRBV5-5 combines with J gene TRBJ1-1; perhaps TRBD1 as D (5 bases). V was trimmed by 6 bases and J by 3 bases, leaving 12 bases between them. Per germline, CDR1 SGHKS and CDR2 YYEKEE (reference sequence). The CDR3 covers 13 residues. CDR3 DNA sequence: TGTGCCAGCACTCGGGACGGTTACACTGAAGCTTTCTTT. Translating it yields CASTRDGYTEAFF. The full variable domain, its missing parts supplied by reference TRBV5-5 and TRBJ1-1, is DAGVTQSPTHLIKTRGQQVTLRCSPISGHKSVSWYQQVLGQGPQFIFQYYEKEERGRGNFPDRFSARQFPNYSSELNVNALLLGDSALYLCASTRDGYTEAFFGQGTRLTVV.

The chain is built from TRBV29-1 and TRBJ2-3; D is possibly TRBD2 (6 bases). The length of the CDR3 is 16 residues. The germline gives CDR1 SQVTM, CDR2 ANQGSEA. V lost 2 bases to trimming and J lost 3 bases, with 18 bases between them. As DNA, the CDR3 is TGCAGCGTTGAATCCTCGGGGACTCTCGGGACAGATACGCAGTATTTT. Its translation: CSVESSGTLGTDTQYF.

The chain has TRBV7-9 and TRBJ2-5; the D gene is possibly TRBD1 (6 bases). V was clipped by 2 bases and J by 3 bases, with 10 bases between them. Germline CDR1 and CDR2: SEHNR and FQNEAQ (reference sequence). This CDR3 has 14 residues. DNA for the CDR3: TGTGCCAGCAGCTTAATTAGGACAGAAGAGACCCAGTACTTC. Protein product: CASSLIRTEETQYF.

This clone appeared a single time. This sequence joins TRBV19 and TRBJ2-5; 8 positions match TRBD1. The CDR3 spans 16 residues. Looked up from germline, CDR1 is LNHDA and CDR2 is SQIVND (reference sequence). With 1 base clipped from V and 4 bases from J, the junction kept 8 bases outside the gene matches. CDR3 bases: TGTGCCAGTAGTATAGGCGGACAGGGTGGACGAGAGACCCAGTACTTC. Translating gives CASSIGGQGGRETQYF.

The CDR3 coding sequence is TGTGCCACCAGCAGAGGAGGCAGTTCATGGTACTTC. This translates into CATSRGGSSWYF. This chain links TRBV15 with TRBJ2-7, with D unresolved. Germline CDR1 reads LNHNV; CDR2 reads YYDKDF (reference sequence). V shed 1 base and J shed 12 bases, with 13 bases lying between them. This CDR3 region has 12 residues.